These 14 T cell receptor beta chains originate from one sample sequenced in a study of blood T cell repertoires in COVID-19. The assay was immunoSEQ multiplex PCR, and TCRdb's table has in-frame clones only and misses some. This sample carries fewer than 250,000 clones, more than 70% of them seen once, and the ten largest clones take 2% to 2.5%. The specimen was PBMCs or T cells enriched from blood (not recorded which). Every receptor here comes from a woman aged 50 to 60 who had recovered from COVID-19.

The chain has TRBV28 and TRBJ1-1; D is undetermined. The V gene's germline CDR1 is MDHEN and CDR2 SYDVKM. This CDR3 comprises 13 residues. The V end was cut by 4 bases, the J end by 0 bases, with 6 bases between. Here the CDR3 DNA reads TGTGCCAGCAGTTACAGCTTGAACACTGAAGCTTTCTTT. It translates to CASSYSLNTEAFF.

The chain couples TRBV2 to TRBJ2-7; D not certain. V was pared by 0 bases and J by 0 bases, with 15 bases between. CDR1 is SNHLY, CDR2 FYNNEI, per germline. The CDR3 is 17 amino acids. Written as DNA, the CDR3 is TGTGCCAGCAGTGAAGCTGTGGGCTCTCTCCTCTCCTACGAGCAGTACTTC. Encoded protein: CASSEAVGSLLSYEQYF.

The rearrangement joins TRBV24-1 to TRBJ2-1; D unclear. Germline V gene sequence: CDR1 KGHDR, CDR2 SFDVKD. V dropped 2 bases and J dropped 0 bases, with 10 bases sitting between them. The CDR3 spans 16 residues. The CDR3 region has the DNA TGTGCCACCAGTGATTCCCTCAGTAACTCCTACAATGAGCAGTTCTTC. Amino acid sequence: CATSDSLSNSYNEQFF.

The chain links TRBV19 to TRBJ2-2, with 8 bases that match TRBD1. This CDR3 region has 15 residues. Germline CDR1 LNHDA, CDR2 SQIVND (reference sequence). The J segment lost 5 bases and the V segment lost 6 bases, leaving 8 bases of the junction unmatched. For the CDR3, the DNA is TGTGCCAGTAGCGGACAGGGAGGTTTTACCGGGGAGCTGTTTTTT. It codes for CASSGQGGFTGELFF.

This clone was recorded once. The chain joins TRBV10-3 to TRBJ2-2; D perhaps matches TRBD1 (6 bases). The CDR3 totals 14 residues. Germline CDR1 ENHRY, CDR2 SYGVKD. Between the trimmed V and J ends, which lost 5 bases and 1 base, there was a span of 8 bases. The CDR3 DNA follows: TGTGCCATCAGTAGGACAGAGAACACCGGGGAGCTGTTTTTT. This translates into CAISRTENTGELFF.

This rearrangement joins TRBV6-2 or TRBV6-3 to TRBJ1-5; TRBD1 aligns across 10 bases. Germline CDR1 MNHEY, CDR2 SVGEGT. V trimming: 5 bases; J trimming: 2 bases; junction bases outside the gene matches: 6. The CDR3 has 16 residues. The CDR3 loop is CASSDDGQGGNQPQHF. The CDR3 region has the DNA TGTGCCAGCAGTGACGACGGACAGGGGGGCAATCAGCCCCAGCATTTT.

V gene TRBV3-1 (or the pseudogene TRBV3-2) combines with J gene TRBJ1-3; 8 positions match TRBD1. Trimming cost V 3 bases and J 7 bases; bases outside gene matches: 11. This CDR3 region has 16 residues. CDR1 and CDR2 (germline): LGHDT, YNNKEL (reference sequence). CDR3 amino acids: CASSHGQGARRNTIYF. The CDR3 DNA is TGTGCCAGCAGCCATGGGCAGGGGGCGAGGCGGAACACCATATATTTT.

This chain joins TRBV2 and TRBJ1-1, with TRBD1 matching 7 bases. Germline V CDR1 and CDR2: SNHLY, FYNNEI. V gave up 8 bases and J gave up 11 bases; unmatched junction bases: 8. CDR3 length equals 11 residues. As DNA, the CDR3 is TGTGCCAGCGACACAGGGGTGGGGGCTTTCTTT. Protein: CASDTGVGAFF.

The gene calls are TRBV19 and TRBJ2-1; 9 bases map to TRBD2. The ends lost 7 bases at V and 4 bases at J; junction bases unmatched: 5. The CDR3 has 14 amino acids. Germline CDR1 LNHDA, CDR2 SQIVND (reference sequence). The CDR3 sequence: CASTTSGSYNEQFF. The CDR3 DNA is TGTGCCAGTACCACTAGCGGGTCATACAATGAGCAGTTCTTC.

The chain combines TRBV19 with TRBJ2-6, with D tentatively TRBD2 (6 bases). This CDR3 is 15 amino acids long. The V and J ends lost 3 bases and 2 bases respectively, with 8 bases between them. Germline V gene sequence: CDR1 LNHDA, CDR2 SQIVND (reference sequence). CDR3 coding DNA: TGTGCCAGTAGTATCAGGAGGGCTGGGGCCAACGTCCTGACTTTC. Residues: CASSIRRAGANVLTF.

The gene calls are TRBV7-6 and TRBJ2-2; 10 bases match TRBD2. This CDR3 spans 16 amino acids. Germline lookup yields CDR1 SGHVS and CDR2 FNYEAQ. Trimming removed 1 base from V and 7 bases from J; junction bases left unmatched: 6. The CDR3 protein is CASSLGASGSGGELFF. In DNA form, the CDR3 reads TGTGCCAGCAGCTTAGGCGCTAGCGGGAGCGGCGGGGAGCTGTTTTTT. The full variable domain, with the rest looked up from reference TRBV7-6 and TRBJ2-2, is GAGVSQSPRYKVTKRGQDVALRCDPISGHVSLYWYRQALGQGPEFLTYFNYEAQQDKSGLPNDRFSAERPEGSISTLTIQRTEQRDSAMYRCASSLGASGSGGELFFGEGSRLTVL.

This chain links TRBV4-2 with TRBJ1-3; TRBD1 matches 10 bases. V trimming: 0 bases; J trimming: 7 bases; junction bases outside the gene matches: 9. The CDR3 has 17 amino acids. The germline V gene has CDR1 LGHNA and CDR2 YNFKEQ. The CDR3 here is CASSQERVGDRGNTIYF. The CDR3 DNA is TGTGCCAGCAGCCAAGAGAGGGTTGGGGACAGGGGCAACACCATATATTTT.

The rearrangement uses TRBV5-1 and TRBJ2-5; 14 nucleotides align to TRBD2. There are 16 residues in the CDR3. Germline CDR1 and CDR2: SGHRS and YFSETQ. J gave up 5 bases and V 7 bases, and 10 bases lay outside the gene matches. CDR3 loop: CASARGLAGEVETQYF. CDR3 DNA: TGCGCCAGCGCCCGGGGACTAGCGGGAGAAGTGGAGACCCAGTACTTC.

The chain joins TRBV4-3 to TRBJ2-7; 8 bases are a match to TRBD2. Germline assignment: CDR1 LGHNA and CDR2 YSLEER. The CDR3 sequence is 17 residues long. The V segment lost 0 bases and the J segment 5 bases; nucleotides outside the gene matches: 12. Here the CDR3 DNA reads TGCGCCAGCAGCCAAGATCCTCAGAGCGGGAGTTTGAACGAGCAGTACTTC. As protein: CASSQDPQSGSLNEQYF.